Below, 12 T cell receptor beta chains from the same sample are listed, as sequenced in a study of control samples from healthy donors and cancer patients (dated by TCRdb to the early 2020s). Libraries were made using the immunoSEQ multiplex PCR assay. TCRdb retrieved this table from immuneACCESS and kept in-frame rearrangements only. Not all clones are present; in checked studies, unresolved V genes account for under half, and no reason is known for the remainder. The sample has about 83,000 clones on record, 91% of them singletons. The ten largest clones take up approximately 14% of the sample. The sequenced sample consisted of blood. These receptors were collected from a man aged 25 to 40 in good health.

J is TRBJ2-1 and V is TRBV19, with D possibly matching TRBD2 (5 bases). This CDR3 is built from 14 residues. CDR1 and CDR2 (germline): LNHDA, SQIVND (reference sequence). Trimming cost V 7 bases and J 3 bases, with 13 bases left between them. The CDR3 region is CASKEAERYNEQFF. For the CDR3, the DNA is TGTGCCAGTAAGGAAGCGGAACGCTACAATGAGCAGTTCTTC.

This clone was recorded once. The CDR3 spells CASSFGGLGAEAFF. As DNA, the CDR3 is TGTGCCAGCAGCTTCGGGGGGCTGGGGGCTGAAGCTTTCTTT. The chain is built from TRBV7-9 and TRBJ1-1; TRBD1 is a possible D gene (6 bases). The CDR3 is 14 residues long. CDR1 and CDR2 (germline): SEHNR, FQNEAQ (reference sequence). Trimming took off 3 bases at V and 6 bases at J, with 14 bases between the two ends.

The V call is TRBV30, the J call TRBJ1-5; 8 bases are a match to TRBD1. The germline V gene encodes CDR1 GTSNPN and CDR2 SVGIG (reference sequence). The trim removed 2 bases at V and 7 bases at J, leaving 7 bases unmatched. This CDR3 has 14 residues. CDR3 sequence: CAWSRQGQWQPQHF. In nucleotides, the CDR3 is TGTGCCTGGAGTCGACAGGGGCAATGGCAGCCCCAGCATTTT.

The J gene is TRBJ2-7, the V gene TRBV6-5; 8 bases are shared with TRBD1. V trimming: 5 bases; J trimming: 4 bases; junction bases outside the gene matches: 4. Germline loops: CDR1 MNHEY, CDR2 SVGAGI. The CDR3 totals 13 residues. The CDR3 nucleotides are TGTGCCAGCAGTCGGGACAGGAATTACGAGCAGTACTTC. It specifies CASSRDRNYEQYF.

V and J are TRBV19 and TRBJ2-1, with D uncertain. The CDR3 runs to 12 residues. In germline, CDR1 is LNHDA, CDR2 SQIVND (reference sequence). V shed 5 bases and J shed 8 bases, with 10 bases lying between them. CDR3 protein: CASSLGNHEQFF. The CDR3 DNA reads TGTGCCAGTAGTCTGGGTAACCATGAGCAGTTCTTC.

The V and J genes are TRBV2 and TRBJ2-7, with D possibly TRBD1 on 5 matching bases. Germline CDR1 is SNHLY and CDR2 is FYNNEI. Trimming removed 4 bases at V and 1 base at J, with 14 bases between. The CDR3 contains 15 residues. As DNA, the CDR3 is TGTGCCAGCAGTGGGGGCAGCGACAGATCCTACGAGCAGTACTTC. Amino acid sequence: CASSGGSDRSYEQYF. Variable domain in full (rest from reference TRBV2 and TRBJ2-7): EPEVTQTPSHQVTQMGQEVILRCVPISNHLYFYWYRQILGQKVEFLVSFYNNEISEKSEIFDDQFSVERPDGSNFTLKIRSTKLEDSAMYFCASSGGSDRSYEQYFGPGTRLTVT.

V and J are TRBV19 and TRBJ2-5; D may be TRBD2 (5 bases). Trimming pared 6 bases from V and 2 bases from J, leaving 19 bases between. This CDR3 comprises 16 residues. CDR1 is LNHDA, CDR2 SQIVND, per germline (reference sequence). DNA for the CDR3: TGTGCCAGTAGCGATAGCGAATTAGTCCCACAAGAGACCCAGTACTTC. This encodes CASSDSELVPQETQYF.

The chain joins TRBV6-2 or TRBV6-3 to TRBJ2-1; D ambiguous. V was clipped by 1 base and J by 0 bases, with 7 bases between them. Germline V gene sequence: CDR1 MNHEY, CDR2 SVGEGT. This CDR3 has 15 residues. The CDR3 coding sequence is TGTGCCAGCAGTTACTACACCCTCTCCTACAATGAGCAGTTCTTC. Protein product: CASSYYTLSYNEQFF.

J is TRBJ1-2 and V is TRBV4-1; D remains unclear. CDR3 size: 15 residues. Between the trimmed V and J ends, which lost 4 bases and 4 bases, there was a span of 16 bases. Germline V lookup: CDR1 MGHRA, CDR2 YSYEKL. The CDR3, as DNA: TGCGCCAGCAGCCTTACCCGGTCGGTCAGCTATGGCTACACCTTC. It translates to CASSLTRSVSYGYTF.

The rearrangement links TRBV5-6 to TRBJ1-5; D not certain. The CDR3 has 16 residues. CDR1 and CDR2 from the germline V gene are SGHDT and YYEEEE. V gave up 4 bases and J gave up 2 bases, with 16 bases separating them. CDR3 region: CASSPSRAVGNQPQHF. CDR3 nucleotides: TGTGCCAGCAGCCCTTCCCGGGCCGTGGGCAATCAGCCCCAGCATTTT.

In DNA, the CDR3 is TGTGCCAGCAGCTTGGACCTATCAGTCCTGACTTTC. The encoded protein is CASSLDLSVLTF. V usage is TRBV5-6 and J usage is TRBJ2-6; D is unresolved. V lost 0 bases and J lost 13, with 8 bases in between. The CDR3 totals 12 residues. In germline, CDR1 is SGHDT, CDR2 YYEEEE.

The CDR3 nucleotides read TGTGCCAGTGCCCCAAGGACAGGGGCGTTCTCTGGAAACACCATATATTTT. This translates into CASAPRTGAFSGNTIYF. This chain joins TRBV19 and TRBJ1-3; 9 bases are shared with TRBD1. CDR3 size: 17 residues. Trimming cost V 8 bases and J 0 bases; bases outside gene matches: 11. Germline CDR1 reads LNHDA; CDR2 reads SQIVND (reference sequence).